The rows below give T cell receptor beta chains drawn from one sample of a study of cytomegalovirus exposure and HLA in healthy donors. TCRdb's copy holds only in-frame clones and misses some; the assay was immunoSEQ multiplex PCR. The sample includes some 150,000 clones, 70% to 85% of them seen just once. Material: PBMCs. These receptors all come from a man aged 30 to 45 in good health and CMV-seropositive. Both conserved end residues are part of each CDR3. D genes are given only for firm matches. Rows may omit the clone size; those that give it use once, few, many or a size class.

D: .
size: .
J: TRBJ2-7
V: TRBV9
DNA: TGTGCCAGCAGCGGGACACAGGGATACGAGCAGTACTTC
CDR3: CASSGTQGYEQYF

D: TRBD1
size: .
J: TRBJ2-3
V: TRBV28
DNA: TGTGCCAGCAGTTCACCGGGACAGGGGGCAGATACGCAGTATTTT
CDR3: CASSSPGQGADTQYF

D: .
size: .
J: TRBJ2-1
V: TRBV12-5
DNA: TGTGCTAGTGGGTCAGATCCCTACAATGAGCAGTTCTTC
CDR3: CASGSDPYNEQFF

D: TRBD1
size: .
J: TRBJ1-6
V: TRBV19
DNA: TGTGCCAGTAGTCTCCGGGACAGTAATTCACCCCTCCACTTT
CDR3: CASSLRDSNSPLHF

D: TRBD1
size: .
J: TRBJ1-4
V: TRBV27
DNA: TGTGCCAGCAGTCGGGACAGTAGTGCAACTAATGAAAAACTGTTTTTT
CDR3: CASSRDSSATNEKLFF

D: .
size: few
J: TRBJ2-2
V: TRBV11-1
DNA: TGTGCCAGCAGAGCTCTATGGAACACCGGGGAGCTGTTTTTT
CDR3: CASRALWNTGELFF

D: TRBD2
size: .
J: TRBJ2-7
V: TRBV11-2
DNA: TGTGCCAGCAGCTCCGGACTAGCTAGATCTACCTACGAGCAGTACTTC
CDR3: CASSSGLARSTYEQYF

D: .
size: .
J: TRBJ1-5
V: TRBV5-1
DNA: TGCGCCAGCAGCTACAGGCCTGGCGACCGGGAGCCCCAGCATTTT
CDR3: CASSYRPGDREPQHF

D: TRBD1
size: .
J: TRBJ1-2
V: TRBV28
DNA: TGTGCCAGCAGTTCCTCGACAGGGGTTCATGGCTACACCTTC
CDR3: CASSSSTGVHGYTF

D: .
size: .
J: TRBJ2-1
V: TRBV15
DNA: TGTGCCACCAGCAGAAGAGAGCCGGTTAATGGGCAGTTCTTC
CDR3: CATSRREPVNGQFF

D: .
size: .
J: TRBJ2-1
V: TRBV7-2
DNA: TGTGCCGTCGACAAAGGAAGTGTCAACAATGAGCAGTTCTTC
CDR3: CAVDKGSVNNEQFF

D: .
size: .
J: TRBJ2-1
V: TRBV5-1
DNA: TGCGCCAGCAGCCACGACGGGAGCTCCTACAATGAGCAGTTCTTC
CDR3: CASSHDGSSYNEQFF

D: .
size: .
J: TRBJ2-1
V: TRBV19
DNA: TGTGCCAGTAGCCCCCAGGGGAAACGGAACAATGAGCAGTTCTTC
CDR3: CASSPQGKRNNEQFF

D: .
size: once
J: TRBJ1-4
V: TRBV6-5
DNA: TGTGCCAGCAGTTACGGGCAGGGAACTAATGAAAAACTGTTTTTT
CDR3: CASSYGQGTNEKLFF

D: TRBD2
size: .
J: TRBJ2-7
V: TRBV5-4
DNA: TGTGCCAGCAGCTTGTCCCCAATGCCACCGGGACTAGCGTCTAACGAGCAGTACTTC
CDR3: CASSLSPMPPGLASNEQYF

D: TRBD1
size: .
J: TRBJ1-2
V: TRBV28
DNA: TGTGCCAGCCCTGGACAGGGGGAATTTGGCTACACCTTC
CDR3: CASPGQGEFGYTF

D: TRBD1
size: .
J: TRBJ1-6
V: TRBV7-9
DNA: TGTGCCAGCAGCTTAGCATCAGGGGGCGCGGGTAATTCACCCCTCCACTTT
CDR3: CASSLASGGAGNSPLHF

D: TRBD2
size: .
J: TRBJ2-5
V: TRBV5-1
DNA: TGCGCCAGCAGCCTAGCGGGGGGCCAAGAGACCCAGTACTTC
CDR3: CASSLAGGQETQYF

D: .
size: few
J: TRBJ1-1
V: TRBV12-5
DNA: TGTGCTAGTGGTTTACTCCCAGGGATTACTGAAGCTTTCTTT
CDR3: CASGLLPGITEAFF

D: TRBD2
size: .
J: TRBJ2-3
V: TRBV6-1
DNA: TGTGCCAGCAGTGAACTTGGCGGGAGTTTGTCAGATACGCAGTATTTT
CDR3: CASSELGGSLSDTQYF

D: TRBD2
size: .
J: TRBJ2-3
V: TRBV11-1
DNA: TGTGCCAGCAGCACCCCCGGGACTAGCGGGGGGTTAGGGGATACGCAGTATTTT
CDR3: CASSTPGTSGGLGDTQYF

D: TRBD2
size: .
J: TRBJ2-1
V: TRBV29-1
DNA: TGCAGCGTGACTAGCGGGGGGATGACCTACAATGAGCAGTTCTTC
CDR3: CSVTSGGMTYNEQFF

D: TRBD2
size: .
J: TRBJ2-3
V: TRBV9
DNA: TGTGCCAGCAGCCCCGGACTAGCGGGGGCAGATACGCAGTATTTT
CDR3: CASSPGLAGADTQYF

D: TRBD2
size: .
J: TRBJ2-5
V: TRBV28
DNA: TGTGCCACCATCGCCCTAGGACTAGGGGAGACCCAGTACTTC
CDR3: CATIALGLGETQYF